This T cell receptor (beta chain) was sequenced for a study of shared clonotypes between healthy human individuals. The healthy adult donors were HIV-negative and reported no recent acute infections or vaccinations. The assay was carried out at the deep level. Assay used: immunoSEQ multiplex PCR; TCRdb lists only in-frame clones, some missing. The sample has 2 million to 2.5 million clones, roughly 92% seen once. Between the trimmed V and J ends, which lost 2 bases and 2 bases, there was a span of 16 bases. Germline loops: CDR1 SGHRS, CDR2 YFSETQ. The CDR3 runs to 16 residues. This clonotype was obtained from a man younger than 30 in good health. Some clones in this sample may be carry-over from other donors' samples. Sequenced material: naive CD4+ T cells from PBMCs. As to subset: CD45RA+ positively selected. The chain is built from TRBV5-1 and TRBJ1-2; TRBD1 is a possible D gene (5 bases). CDR3 in amino acids: CASSFNYDSRNYGYTF. As DNA, the CDR3 is TGCGCCAGCAGCTTCAACTACGACAGCAGGAACTATGGCTACACCTTC.